This TCR beta chain was found in a study of shared clonotypes between healthy human individuals. Germline V CDR1 and CDR2: LNHDA, SQIVND (reference sequence). CDR3 length: 14 residues. Trimming stripped 1 base from V and 3 bases from J, with 9 bases between. Healthy adults negative for HIV, lacking recent acute infections or vaccinations, served as donors. Profiled with immunoSEQ multiplex PCR; TCRdb holds only in-frame clones, not every one. Of approximately 110,000 clones listed, about 62% were seen once; the top ten hold about 22%. The sample consisted of memory CD8+ T cells sorted from blood. Subset reported: CD45RO+ cells pooled with CCR7-negative TemRA cells. The source is a woman in her thirties in good health. The gene calls are TRBV19 and TRBJ2-5; a weak D match, TRBD2 (6 bases). The CDR3 nucleotides read TGTGCCAGTAGTATAGGTTGGGGGGAAGAGACCCAGTACTTC. As protein: CASSIGWGEETQYF.